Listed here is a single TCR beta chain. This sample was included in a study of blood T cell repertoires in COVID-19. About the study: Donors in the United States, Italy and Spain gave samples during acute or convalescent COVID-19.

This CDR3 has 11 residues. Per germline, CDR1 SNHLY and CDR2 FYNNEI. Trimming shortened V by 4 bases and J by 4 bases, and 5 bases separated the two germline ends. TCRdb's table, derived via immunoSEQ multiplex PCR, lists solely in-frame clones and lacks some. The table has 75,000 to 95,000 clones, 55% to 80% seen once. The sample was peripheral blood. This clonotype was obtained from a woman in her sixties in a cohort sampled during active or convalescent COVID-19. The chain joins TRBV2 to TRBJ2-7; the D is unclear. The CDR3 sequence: CASSVAYEQYF. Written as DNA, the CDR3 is TGTGCCAGCAGTGTCGCGTACGAGCAGTACTTC.